Shown below are 2 T cell receptor beta chains from a single sample sequenced in a study of blood T cell repertoires in COVID-19. TCRdb's table, derived via immunoSEQ multiplex PCR, lists solely in-frame clones and lacks some. This table holds roughly 180,000 clones, over 75% found once. Sequencing was done on a sample of PBMCs or T cells enriched from blood (not recorded which). These receptors were obtained from a middle-aged woman with acute COVID-19.

For the CDR3, the DNA is TGTGCCAGCAGCCGGGAACCCACAGATACGCAGTATTTT. This encodes CASSREPTDTQYF. This chain joins TRBV11-2 and TRBJ2-3; TRBD2 is a possible D gene (5 bases). This CDR3 spans 13 amino acids. Germline assignment: CDR1 SGHAT and CDR2 FQNNGV. Trimming removed 5 bases from V and 2 bases from J, with 8 bases in between.

The V and J genes are TRBV7-3 and TRBJ2-2; D not certain. Trimming took off 2 bases at V and 1 base at J, with 5 bases between the two ends. The CDR3 is 14 amino acids. Germline V lookup: CDR1 SGHTA, CDR2 FQGTGA. The CDR3 reads CASSLGRNTGELFF. The CDR3, as DNA: TGTGCCAGCAGCTTAGGTAGGAACACCGGGGAGCTGTTTTTT.